A selection of T cell receptor beta chains follows, all from one sample in a study of blood T cell repertoires in COVID-19. Clones were sequenced by immunoSEQ multiplex PCR, and TCRdb holds only the in-frame ones, with some missing. The profile shows roughly 350,000 clones, about nine tenths of them singletons. The sample was peripheral blood. Source of these receptors: a woman aged 50 to 65 with COVID-19, enrolled during active disease. CDR3s leave out the opening cysteine and the closing phenylalanine or tryptophan. Clone size is shown for a subset of rows, as once, few, many or a class of expanded clone.

V	J	size	CDR3
TRBV18	TRBJ1-4	.	ASSPNSPGVNEKLF
TRBV5-1	TRBJ1-4	.	ASSSWTGGTNEKLF
TRBV6-2/TRBV6-3	TRBJ2-3	.	ASSRGPPSGRTDTQY
TRBV5-8	TRBJ2-3	.	ASSLVVTGATDTQY
TRBV6-5	TRBJ1-3	.	ASSYSRGEVGNTIY
TRBV19	TRBJ1-2	once	ASSEGRGYGYT
TRBV10-3	TRBJ2-7	.	AISERGLYEQY
TRBV13	TRBJ2-1	.	ASSLERGNEQF
TRBV19	TRBJ1-2	.	ASSIAQGAYGYT
TRBV24-1	TRBJ2-1	.	ATSDLGREGADEQF
TRBV5-4	TRBJ2-3	once	ASSLGLRQGTDTQY
TRBV11-2	TRBJ2-1	.	ASSFTGALVNEQF
TRBV6-6	TRBJ2-6	.	ASSGRLFSGANVLT
TRBV5-1	TRBJ2-7	once	ASSLGQGAKYEQY
TRBV18	TRBJ2-5	.	ASSPPHRSQETQY
TRBV9	TRBJ2-2	.	ASGRVTTGELF
TRBV19	TRBJ2-2	few	ASSTPGQGTTGELF
TRBV18	TRBJ1-4	.	ASSPGATNEKLF